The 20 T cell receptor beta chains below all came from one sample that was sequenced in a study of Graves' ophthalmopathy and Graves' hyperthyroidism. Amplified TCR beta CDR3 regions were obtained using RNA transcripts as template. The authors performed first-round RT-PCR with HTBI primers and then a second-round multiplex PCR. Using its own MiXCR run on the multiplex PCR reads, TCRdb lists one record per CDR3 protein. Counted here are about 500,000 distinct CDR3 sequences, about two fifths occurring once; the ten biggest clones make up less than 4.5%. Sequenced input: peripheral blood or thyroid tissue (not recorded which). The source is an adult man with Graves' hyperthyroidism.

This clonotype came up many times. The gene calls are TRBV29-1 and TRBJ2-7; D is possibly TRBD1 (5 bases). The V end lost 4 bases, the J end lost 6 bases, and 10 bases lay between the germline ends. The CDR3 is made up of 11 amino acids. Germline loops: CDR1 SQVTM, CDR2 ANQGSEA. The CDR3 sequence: CSVGGRREQYF. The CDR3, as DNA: TGCAGCGTTGGGGGCAGGCGCGAGCAGTACTTC.

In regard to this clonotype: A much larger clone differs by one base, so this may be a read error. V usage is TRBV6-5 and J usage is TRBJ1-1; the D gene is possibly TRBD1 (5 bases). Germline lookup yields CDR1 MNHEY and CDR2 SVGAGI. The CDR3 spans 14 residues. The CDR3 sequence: CASSANYRNTEALF. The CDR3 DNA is TGTGCCAGCAGTGCGAATTACAGGAACACTGAAGCTCTCTTT.

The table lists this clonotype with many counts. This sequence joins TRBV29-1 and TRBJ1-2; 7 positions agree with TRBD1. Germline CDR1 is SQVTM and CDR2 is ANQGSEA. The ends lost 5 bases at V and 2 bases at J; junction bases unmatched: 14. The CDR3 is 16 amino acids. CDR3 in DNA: TGCAGCGTTTGGGGACAGAAAAAATTTGGAAACTATGGCTACACCTTC. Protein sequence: CSVWGQKKFGNYGYTF.

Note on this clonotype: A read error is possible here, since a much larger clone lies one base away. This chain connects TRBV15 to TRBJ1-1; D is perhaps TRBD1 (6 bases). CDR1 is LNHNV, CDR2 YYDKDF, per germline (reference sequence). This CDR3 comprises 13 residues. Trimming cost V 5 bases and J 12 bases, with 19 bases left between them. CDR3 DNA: TGTGCCACCAGCGCGGACAGTTTACGGGGAACTTTCTTT. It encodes CATSADSLRGTFF.

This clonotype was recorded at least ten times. CDR3 protein: CASSLQTGGEIYEQYF. The CDR3 bases are TGTGCCAGCAGCTTACAGACAGGGGGCGAAATCTACGAGCAGTACTTC. The chain uses TRBV7-9 and TRBJ2-7; the match to TRBD1 covers 10 bases. Trimming removed 2 bases from V and 3 bases from J; junction bases left unmatched: 7. This CDR3 is built from 16 residues. Germline CDR1 reads SEHNR; CDR2 reads FQNEAQ (reference sequence).

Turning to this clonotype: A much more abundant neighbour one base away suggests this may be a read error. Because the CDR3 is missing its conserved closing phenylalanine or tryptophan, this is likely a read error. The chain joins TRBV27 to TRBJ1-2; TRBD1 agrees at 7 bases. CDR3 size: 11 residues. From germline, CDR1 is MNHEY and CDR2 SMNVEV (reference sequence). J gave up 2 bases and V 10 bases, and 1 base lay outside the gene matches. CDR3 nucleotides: TGTGCCAAACAGGGGAACTATGGCTACACCCTC. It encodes CAKQGNYGYTL.

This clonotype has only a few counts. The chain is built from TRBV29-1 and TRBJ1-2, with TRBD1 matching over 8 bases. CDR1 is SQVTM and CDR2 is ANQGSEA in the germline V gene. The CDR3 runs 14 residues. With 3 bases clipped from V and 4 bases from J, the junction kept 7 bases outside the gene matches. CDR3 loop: CSVEGGQGAYGYTF. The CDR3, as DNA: TGCAGCGTTGAGGGGGGTCAGGGGGCCTATGGCTACACCTTC. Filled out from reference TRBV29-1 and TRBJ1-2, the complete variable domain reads SAVISQKPSRDICQRGTSLTIQCQVDSQVTMMFWYRQQPGQSLTLIATANQGSEATYESGFVIDKFPISRPNLTFSTLTVSNMSPEDSSIYLCSVEGGQGAYGYTFGSGTRLTVV.

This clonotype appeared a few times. The CDR3 reads CASSYQDNEQFF. CDR3 DNA: TGTGCCAGCAGTTATCAAGACAATGAGCAGTTCTTC. The V and J genes are TRBV6-6 and TRBJ2-1; D unresolved. The CDR3 spans 12 residues. V was clipped by 3 bases and J by 5 bases, with 5 bases between them. Germline loops: CDR1 MNHNY, CDR2 SVGAGI (reference sequence).

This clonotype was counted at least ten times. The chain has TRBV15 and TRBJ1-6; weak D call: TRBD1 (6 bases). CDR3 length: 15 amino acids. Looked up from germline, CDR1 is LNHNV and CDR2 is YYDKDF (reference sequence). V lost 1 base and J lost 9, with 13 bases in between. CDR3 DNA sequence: TGTGCCACCAGCAGAGTTGCGGGGGCGGGTTCACCCCTCCACTTT. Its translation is CATSRVAGAGSPLHF.

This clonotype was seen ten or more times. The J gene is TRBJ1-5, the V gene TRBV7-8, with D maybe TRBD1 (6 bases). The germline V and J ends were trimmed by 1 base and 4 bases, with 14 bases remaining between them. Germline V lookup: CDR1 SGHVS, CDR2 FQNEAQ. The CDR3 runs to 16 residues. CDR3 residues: CASSLVAGAMNQPQHF. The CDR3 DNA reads TGTGCCAGCAGCTTAGTTGCAGGGGCGATGAATCAGCCCCAGCATTTT. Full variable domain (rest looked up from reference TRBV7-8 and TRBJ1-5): GAGVSQSPRYKVAKRGQDVALRCDPISGHVSLFWYQQALGQGPEFLTYFQNEAQLDKSGLPSDRFFAERPEGSVSTLKIQRTQQEDSAVYLCASSLVAGAMNQPQHFGDGTRLSIL.

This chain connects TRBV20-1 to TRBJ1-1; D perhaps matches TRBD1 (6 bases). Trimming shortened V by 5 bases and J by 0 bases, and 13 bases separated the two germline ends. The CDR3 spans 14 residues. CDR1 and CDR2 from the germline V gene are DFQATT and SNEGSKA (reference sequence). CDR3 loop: CSASWGTMNTEAFF. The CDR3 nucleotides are TGCAGTGCTTCTTGGGGGACAATGAACACTGAAGCTTTCTTT.

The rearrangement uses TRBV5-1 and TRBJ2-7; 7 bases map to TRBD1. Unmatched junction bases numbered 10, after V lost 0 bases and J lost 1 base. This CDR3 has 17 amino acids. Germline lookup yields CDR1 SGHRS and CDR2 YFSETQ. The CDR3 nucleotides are TGCGCCAGCAGCTTGGGACGCCGAGACAGGGTTTCCTACGAGCAGTACTTC. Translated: CASSLGRRDRVSYEQYF.

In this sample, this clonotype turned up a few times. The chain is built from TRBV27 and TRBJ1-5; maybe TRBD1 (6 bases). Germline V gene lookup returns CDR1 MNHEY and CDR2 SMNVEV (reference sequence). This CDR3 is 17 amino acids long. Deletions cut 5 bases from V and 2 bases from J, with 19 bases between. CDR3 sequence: CASSNEAGALGNQPQHF. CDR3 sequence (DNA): TGTGCCAGCAGTAATGAGGCAGGGGCGTTGGGCAATCAGCCCCAGCATTTT.

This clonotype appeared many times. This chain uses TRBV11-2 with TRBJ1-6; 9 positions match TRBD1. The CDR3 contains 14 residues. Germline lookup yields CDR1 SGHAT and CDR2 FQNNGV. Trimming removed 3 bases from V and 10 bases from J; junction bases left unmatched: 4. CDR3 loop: CASSFGTGYSPLHF. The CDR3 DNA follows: TGTGCCAGCAGCTTTGGGACAGGGTACTCACCCCTCCACTTT.

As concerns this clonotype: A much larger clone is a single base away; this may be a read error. This CDR3 is CASSVVPLAGYQEAQYF. In DNA, the CDR3 is TGTGCCAGCAGCGTAGTACCCCTAGCGGGGTACCAAGAGGCCCAGTACTTC. This chain joins TRBV9 and TRBJ2-5, with TRBD2 matching 9 bases. The germline CDR1 and CDR2 sequences are SGDLS and YYNGEE. This CDR3 contains 17 residues.

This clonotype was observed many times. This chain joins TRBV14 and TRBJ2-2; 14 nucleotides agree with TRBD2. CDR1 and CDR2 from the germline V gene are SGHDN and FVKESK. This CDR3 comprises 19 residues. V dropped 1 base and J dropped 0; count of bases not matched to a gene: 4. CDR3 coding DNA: TGTGCCAGCAGCCAAGTCTCGGGACTAGCGGGAGCGAACACCGGGGAGCTGTTTTTT. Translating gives CASSQVSGLAGANTGELFF.

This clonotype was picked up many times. The CDR3 loop reads CATTSGGAQETQYF. The CDR3 DNA is TGTGCCACAACTAGCGGGGGGGCCCAAGAGACCCAGTACTTC. The chain combines TRBV7-8 with TRBJ2-5; 13 nucleotides line up with TRBD2. Germline assignment: CDR1 SGHVS and CDR2 FQNEAQ. The CDR3 sequence is 14 residues long. Trimming at V came to 10 bases and at J to 1 base, leaving 3 bases not matched to a gene.

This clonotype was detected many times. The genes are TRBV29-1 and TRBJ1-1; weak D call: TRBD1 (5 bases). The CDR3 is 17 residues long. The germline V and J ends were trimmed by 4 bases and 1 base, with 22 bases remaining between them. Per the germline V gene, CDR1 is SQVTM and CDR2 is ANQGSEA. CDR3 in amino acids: CSVVVKGSFYWNTEAFF. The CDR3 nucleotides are TGCAGCGTTGTCGTGAAGGGGTCATTTTACTGGAACACTGAAGCTTTCTTT.

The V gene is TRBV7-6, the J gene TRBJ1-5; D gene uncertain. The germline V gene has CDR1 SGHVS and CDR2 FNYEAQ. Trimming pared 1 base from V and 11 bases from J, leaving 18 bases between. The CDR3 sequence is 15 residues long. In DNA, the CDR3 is TGTGCCAGCAGCTTAGTGGCCGGGTACCAAGAGACCCAGCATTTT. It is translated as CASSLVAGYQETQHF.

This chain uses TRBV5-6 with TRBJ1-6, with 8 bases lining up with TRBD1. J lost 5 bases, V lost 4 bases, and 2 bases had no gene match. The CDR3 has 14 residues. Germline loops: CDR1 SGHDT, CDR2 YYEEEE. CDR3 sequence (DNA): TGTGCCAGCAGCGTGGACAGGGATAATTCACCCCTCCACTTT. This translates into CASSVDRDNSPLHF.